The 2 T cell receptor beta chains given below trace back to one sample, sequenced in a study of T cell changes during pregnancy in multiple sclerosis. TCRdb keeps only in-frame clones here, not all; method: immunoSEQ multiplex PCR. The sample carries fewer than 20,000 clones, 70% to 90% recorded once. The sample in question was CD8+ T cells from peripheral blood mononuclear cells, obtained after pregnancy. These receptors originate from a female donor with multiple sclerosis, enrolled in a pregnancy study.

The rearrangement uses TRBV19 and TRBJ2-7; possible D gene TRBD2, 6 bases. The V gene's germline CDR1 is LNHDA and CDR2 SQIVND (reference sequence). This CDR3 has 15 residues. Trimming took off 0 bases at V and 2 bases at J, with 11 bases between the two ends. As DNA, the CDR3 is TGTGCCAGTAGTATAGAGGAAGCGGGCGCCTACGAGCAGTACTTC. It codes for CASSIEEAGAYEQYF.

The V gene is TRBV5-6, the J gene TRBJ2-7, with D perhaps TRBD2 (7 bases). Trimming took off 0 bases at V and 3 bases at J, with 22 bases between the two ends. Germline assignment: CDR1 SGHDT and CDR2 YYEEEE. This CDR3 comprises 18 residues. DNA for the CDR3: TGTGCCAGCAGCTTGGAGGGGGGAGGGGACGGACTATTCTACGAGCAGTACTTC. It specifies CASSLEGGGDGLFYEQYF.